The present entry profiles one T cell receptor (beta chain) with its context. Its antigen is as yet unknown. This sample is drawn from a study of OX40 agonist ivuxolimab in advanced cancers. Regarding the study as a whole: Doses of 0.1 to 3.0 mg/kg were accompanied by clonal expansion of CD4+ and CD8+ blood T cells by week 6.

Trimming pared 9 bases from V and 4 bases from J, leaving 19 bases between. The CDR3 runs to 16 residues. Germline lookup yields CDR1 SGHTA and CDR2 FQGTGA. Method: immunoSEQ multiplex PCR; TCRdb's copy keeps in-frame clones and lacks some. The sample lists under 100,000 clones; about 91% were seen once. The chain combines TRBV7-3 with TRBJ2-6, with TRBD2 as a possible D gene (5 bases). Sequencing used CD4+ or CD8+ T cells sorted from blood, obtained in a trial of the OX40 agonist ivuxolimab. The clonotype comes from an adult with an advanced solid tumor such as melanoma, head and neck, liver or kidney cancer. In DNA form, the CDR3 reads TGTGCCAGGGAGGACGGCAAGGACCGCGGGGCCAACGTCCTGACTTTC. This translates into CAREDGKDRGANVLTF.